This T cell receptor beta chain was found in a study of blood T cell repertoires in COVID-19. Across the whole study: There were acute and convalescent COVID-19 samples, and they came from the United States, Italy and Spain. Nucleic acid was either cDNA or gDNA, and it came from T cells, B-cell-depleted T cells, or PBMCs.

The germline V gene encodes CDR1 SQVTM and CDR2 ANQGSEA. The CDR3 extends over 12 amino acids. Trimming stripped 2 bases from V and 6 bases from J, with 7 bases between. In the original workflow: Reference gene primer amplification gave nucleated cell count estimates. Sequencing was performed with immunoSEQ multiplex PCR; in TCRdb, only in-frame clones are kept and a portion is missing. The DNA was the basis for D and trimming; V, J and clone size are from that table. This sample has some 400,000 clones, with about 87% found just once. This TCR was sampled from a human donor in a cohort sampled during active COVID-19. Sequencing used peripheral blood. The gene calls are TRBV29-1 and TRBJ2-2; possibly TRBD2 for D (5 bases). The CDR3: CSVERGPGELFF. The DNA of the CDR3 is TGCAGCGTTGAAAGAGGGCCCGGGGAGCTGTTTTTT.